A single sample is the source of the 8 T cell receptor beta chains below, sequenced in a study of cytomegalovirus exposure and HLA in healthy donors. With 60 Vbeta and 13 Jbeta primers, the PCR was carried out. TCRdb's table, derived via immunoSEQ multiplex PCR, lists solely in-frame clones and lacks some. The sample includes approximately 130,000 clones, approximately 86% of them seen just once. The sample was PBMCs. The receptors come from a boy younger than 18 in good health and CMV-seronegative.

This clone was recorded a few times. This sequence joins TRBV7-9 and TRBJ1-4, with D maybe TRBD1 (6 bases). Germline CDR1 SEHNR, CDR2 FQNEAQ (reference sequence). V gave up 5 bases and J gave up 5 bases, with 18 bases separating them. The CDR3 sequence is 16 residues long. The CDR3 DNA is TGTGCCAGCAGCCCCCCGATAGGGGGGGGCAATGAAAAACTGTTTTTT. Protein sequence: CASSPPIGGGNEKLFF.

This chain uses TRBV19 with TRBJ2-1; D not resolved. This CDR3 has 16 residues. Germline V CDR1 and CDR2: LNHDA, SQIVND (reference sequence). V was pared by 6 bases and J by 2 bases, with 17 bases between. The CDR3 sequence: CASSPKRSEPYNEQFF. The CDR3 coding sequence is TGTGCCAGTAGCCCGAAGAGATCTGAGCCCTACAATGAGCAGTTCTTC.

J is TRBJ1-2 and V is TRBV2; TRBD1 is a possible D gene (6 bases). The CDR3 sequence is 14 residues long. Germline loops: CDR1 SNHLY, CDR2 FYNNEI. V gave up 2 bases and J gave up 6 bases, with 13 bases separating them. CDR3 coding DNA: TGTGCCAGCAGTGAACTGCGGCAGGGGCATGGCTACACCTTC. Protein: CASSELRQGHGYTF.

This chain uses TRBV5-4 with TRBJ2-1, with D perhaps TRBD1 (6 bases). Germline V lookup: CDR1 SGHNT, CDR2 YYREEE (reference sequence). V lost 2 bases, J lost 10 bases, and 16 bases lay in between. This CDR3 is built from 14 residues. In nucleotides, the CDR3 is TGTGCCAGCAGCTTTCTCCTGGACAGCCACGAGCAGTTCTTC. Its protein is CASSFLLDSHEQFF.

The chain combines TRBV5-6 with TRBJ1-4; TRBD1 might be the D (5 bases). This CDR3 is built from 15 residues. V lost 0 bases and J 7 bases, leaving 13 bases between the germline ends. Germline loops: CDR1 SGHDT, CDR2 YYEEEE. DNA for the CDR3: TGTGCCAGCAGCTTGGGCCGACAGATTCCTGAAAAACTGTTTTTT. Translation: CASSLGRQIPEKLFF.

The chain carries TRBV6-1 and TRBJ1-1, with D perhaps TRBD1 (6 bases). The CDR3 consists of 12 residues. The germline V and J ends were trimmed by 4 bases and 4 bases, with 7 bases remaining between them. The germline gives CDR1 MNHNS, CDR2 SASEGT. The CDR3 DNA reads as TGTGCCAGCAGTGTCAGGGGCACTGAAGCTTTCTTT. Translating it yields CASSVRGTEAFF.

This clone was observed a single time. The chain employs TRBV10-3 and TRBJ2-3; TRBD2 matches at 8 bases. With V trimmed by 6 bases and J by 2 bases, 4 bases remained unmatched. Germline-derived CDR1 and CDR2 are ENHRY and SYGVKD. The CDR3 loop spans 14 amino acids. This chain's CDR3 is CAIRAGALTDTQYF. The CDR3 DNA follows: TGTGCCATCAGAGCGGGGGCACTCACAGATACGCAGTATTTT.

This clone has only one observation. The J gene is TRBJ1-3, the V gene TRBV9, with D hard to call. The V end lost 4 bases, the J end lost 0 bases, and 14 bases lay between the germline ends. This CDR3 comprises 16 residues. CDR1 and CDR2 from the germline V gene are SGDLS and YYNGEE. In nucleotides, the CDR3 is TGTGCCAGCAGCCCGTCAGCGGGGTTCTCTGGAAACACCATATATTTT. Amino acids: CASSPSAGFSGNTIYF.